This passage covers 20 T cell receptor beta chains from one sample sequenced in a study of control samples from healthy donors and cancer patients. The repertoire was sequenced with immunoSEQ multiplex PCR; TCRdb's copy has only in-frame clones and lacks some. The sample comprises some 100,000 clones, 80% to 95% of which are singletons, and approximately 3% rests with the top ten. Sequencing was carried out using blood. The source is a human donor in good health. The donor label of this sample is uncertain.

The chain recombines TRBV6-5 with TRBJ2-3; D remains ambiguous. Germline V gene sequence: CDR1 MNHEY, CDR2 SVGAGI. With 6 bases removed from V and 3 bases from J, the gap between germline ends came to 10 bases. This CDR3 has 13 residues. The CDR3 loop reads CASRDLRTDTQYF. DNA for the CDR3: TGTGCCAGCAGGGACCTACGGACAGATACGCAGTATTTT.

V and J are TRBV20-1 and TRBJ1-6; D may be TRBD1 (5 bases). Germline CDR1 is DFQATT and CDR2 is SNEGSKA (reference sequence). The CDR3 consists of 14 residues. V lost 3 bases, J lost 7 bases, and 13 bases lay in between. CDR3 sequence (DNA): TGCAGTGCTAGTGACGGCAGGGAAAATTCACCCCTCCACTTT. Translated: CSASDGRENSPLHF.

With respect to this clone: Distinct nucleotide sequences in the sample also encode this CDR3. The chain is built from TRBV3-1 (or the pseudogene TRBV3-2) and TRBJ2-3; unclear D gene. V lost 3 bases, J lost 5 bases, and 3 bases lay in between. The CDR3 runs to 11 residues. From germline, CDR1 is LGHDT and CDR2 YNNKEL (reference sequence). DNA for the CDR3: TGTGCCAGCAGCCAGGGAGATACGCAGTATTTT. Translated: CASSQGDTQYF.

This chain connects TRBV3-1 (or the pseudogene TRBV3-2) to TRBJ2-2, with TRBD1 identical over 9 bases. J gave up 13 bases and V 4 bases, and 13 bases lay outside the gene matches. CDR3 length: 15 amino acids. CDR1 and CDR2 from the germline V gene are LGHDT and YNNKEL (reference sequence). The CDR3 DNA sequence: TGTGCCAGCAGCCCGGCGTCAGGACAGGGGAAACGGCTGTTTTTT. It is translated as CASSPASGQGKRLFF.

For this clone: The sample has other DNA sequences that encode this CDR3 too. J is TRBJ1-1 and V is TRBV2, with TRBD1 matching 7 bases. The ends lost 7 bases at V and 4 bases at J; junction bases unmatched: 6. Germline values: CDR1 SNHLY, CDR2 FYNNEI. The CDR3 extends over 13 amino acids. CDR3 in amino acids: CASTQGEGTEAFF. For the CDR3, the DNA is TGTGCCAGCACTCAGGGGGAGGGCACTGAAGCTTTCTTT.

This chain joins TRBV28 and TRBJ1-2; D gene ambiguous. CDR3 size: 13 residues. Between the trimmed V and J ends, which lost 4 bases and 5 bases, there was a span of 11 bases. CDR1 is MDHEN and CDR2 is SYDVKM in the germline V gene. The CDR3 here is CASSSGGRYGYTF. In nucleotides, the CDR3 is TGTGCCAGCAGTTCGGGAGGAAGGTATGGCTACACCTTC.

This chain connects TRBV19 to TRBJ1-4, with 9 nucleotides matching TRBD1. This CDR3 has 16 residues. After removal of 4 bases from V and 6 bases from J, the junction contained 9 bases not matched to a gene. The germline CDR1 and CDR2 sequences are LNHDA and SQIVND (reference sequence). This CDR3 reads CASSTSRTGEDEKLFF. The CDR3 DNA sequence: TGTGCCAGTAGTACTTCTCGGACAGGGGAAGATGAAAAACTGTTTTTT.

The chain recombines TRBV20-1 with TRBJ2-1, with 7 nucleotides matching TRBD2. V lost 5 bases and J lost 6; bases outside the gene matches: 1. CDR1 is DFQATT, CDR2 SNEGSKA, per germline (reference sequence). This CDR3 is built from 11 residues. CDR3: CSARGGNEQFF. CDR3 nucleotides: TGCAGTGCTCGCGGGGGCAATGAGCAGTTCTTC.

This clone was observed a handful of times. The J gene is TRBJ2-2, the V gene TRBV7-9, with TRBD2 identical over 7 bases. The CDR3 loop spans 15 amino acids. The germline V gene encodes CDR1 SEHNR and CDR2 FQNEAQ (reference sequence). J was trimmed by 2 bases and V by 6 bases; bases with no gene match: 6. CDR3 DNA sequence: TGTGCCAGCAGTGGGGACTACCCTAACACCGGGGAGCTGTTTTTT. Translation gives CASSGDYPNTGELFF.

A remark on this clone: The same CDR3 arises from other DNA sequences in this sample as well. The rearrangement joins TRBV2 to TRBJ1-5, with D maybe TRBD1 (6 bases). Germline CDR1 is SNHLY and CDR2 is FYNNEI. The length of the CDR3 is 16 residues. V shed 5 bases and J shed 6 bases, with 20 bases lying between them. The CDR3 sequence: CASSQSARGAGQPQHF. CDR3 sequence (DNA): TGTGCCAGCAGTCAAAGTGCGAGGGGGGCGGGTCAGCCCCAGCATTTT.

DNA for the CDR3: TGTGCCAGCAGCTCAGATCGAGTAGAGACCCAGTACTTC. Residues: CASSSDRVETQYF. The rearrangement joins TRBV5-5 to TRBJ2-5; D is ambiguous. The length of the CDR3 is 13 residues. V was clipped by 3 bases and J by 4 bases, with 10 bases between them. Germline V gene sequence: CDR1 SGHKS, CDR2 YYEKEE (reference sequence).

This sequence joins TRBV19 and TRBJ2-7; no clear D. Germline V gene sequence: CDR1 LNHDA, CDR2 SQIVND (reference sequence). The CDR3 spans 13 residues. Between the trimmed V and J ends, which lost 2 bases and 2 bases, there was a span of 7 bases. The CDR3 is CASSITSAYEQYF. As DNA, the CDR3 is TGTGCCAGTAGTATAACGAGTGCCTACGAGCAGTACTTC.

CDR3 region: CASSLEVSGANVLTF. The CDR3, as DNA: TGTGCCAGCAGCTTAGAGGTTTCTGGGGCCAACGTCCTGACTTTC. The V and J genes are TRBV7-3 and TRBJ2-6; D is unclear. This CDR3 contains 15 residues. Per the germline V gene, CDR1 is SGHTA and CDR2 is FQGTGA. The V gene lost 2 bases and the J gene lost 1 base, with 6 bases spanning the gap.

The J gene is TRBJ1-1, the V gene TRBV20-1; no definite D call. Germline-derived CDR1 and CDR2 are DFQATT and SNEGSKA (reference sequence). This CDR3 region has 10 residues. Trimming left V 7 bases short and J 4 bases short, with 7 bases between. The CDR3: CSVRGTEAFF. CDR3 nucleotides: TGCAGTGTACGGGGCACTGAAGCTTTCTTT.

The genes are TRBV11-2 and TRBJ2-5, with TRBD1 identical over 8 bases. The CDR3 has 15 amino acids. Germline V gene lookup returns CDR1 SGHAT and CDR2 FQNNGV. The J segment lost 5 bases and the V segment lost 6 bases, leaving 11 bases of the junction unmatched. The CDR3 nucleotides read TGTGCCAGCAGGGCTAGGCAGGGGGCGCAGGAGACCCAGTACTTC. It is translated as CASRARQGAQETQYF.

The gene calls are TRBV10-3 and TRBJ1-5, with 9 nucleotides matching TRBD1. Germline V gene lookup returns CDR1 ENHRY and CDR2 SYGVKD. The CDR3 covers 16 residues. Trimming cost V 6 bases and J 0 bases; bases outside gene matches: 6. This CDR3 is CAISQGQGNSNQPQHF. DNA for the CDR3: TGTGCCATCAGCCAAGGACAGGGGAATAGCAATCAGCCCCAGCATTTT.

This rearrangement joins TRBV12-5 to TRBJ2-6, with D tentatively TRBD2 (7 bases). Per germline, CDR1 LGHNT and CDR2 FRNRAP. This CDR3 is 20 amino acids long. CDR3 in DNA: TGTGGTAGGGGGTGGGGGGGCAGGGGACACCTTTACTCTGGGGCCAACGTCCTGACTTTC. Residues: CGRGWGGRGHLYSGANVLTF.

The J gene is TRBJ1-4, the V gene TRBV4-1; tentatively, D is TRBD1 (6 bases). Trimming removed 0 bases from V and 5 bases from J, with 25 bases in between. The CDR3 contains 20 residues. Germline CDR1 reads MGHRA; CDR2 reads YSYEKL. As DNA, the CDR3 is TGCGCCAGCAGCCAAGATCCCCCGGGGACAACGACAGGCATAAATGAAAAACTGTTTTTT. Its protein is CASSQDPPGTTTGINEKLFF.

The chain has TRBV3-1 (or the pseudogene TRBV3-2) and TRBJ2-4; weak D call: TRBD1 (6 bases). Germline CDR1 LGHDT, CDR2 YNNKEL (reference sequence). This CDR3 has 14 residues. V gave up 1 base and J gave up 5 bases, with 9 bases separating them. CDR3 in DNA: TGTGCCAGCAGCCAAGTTGGGGGCCAAAACATTCAGTACTTC. Translated, it gives CASSQVGGQNIQYF.

The chain couples TRBV6-2 or TRBV6-3 to TRBJ2-3; 9 bases are a match to TRBD2. Germline CDR1 and CDR2: MNHEY and SVGEGT. Trimming at V came to 3 bases and at J to 8 bases, leaving 9 bases not matched to a gene. The CDR3 is 15 amino acids. CDR3 nucleotide sequence: TGTGCCAGCAGTTATGGGGGACTAGCCAAGGGTACGCAGTATTTT. Translation: CASSYGGLAKGTQYF.